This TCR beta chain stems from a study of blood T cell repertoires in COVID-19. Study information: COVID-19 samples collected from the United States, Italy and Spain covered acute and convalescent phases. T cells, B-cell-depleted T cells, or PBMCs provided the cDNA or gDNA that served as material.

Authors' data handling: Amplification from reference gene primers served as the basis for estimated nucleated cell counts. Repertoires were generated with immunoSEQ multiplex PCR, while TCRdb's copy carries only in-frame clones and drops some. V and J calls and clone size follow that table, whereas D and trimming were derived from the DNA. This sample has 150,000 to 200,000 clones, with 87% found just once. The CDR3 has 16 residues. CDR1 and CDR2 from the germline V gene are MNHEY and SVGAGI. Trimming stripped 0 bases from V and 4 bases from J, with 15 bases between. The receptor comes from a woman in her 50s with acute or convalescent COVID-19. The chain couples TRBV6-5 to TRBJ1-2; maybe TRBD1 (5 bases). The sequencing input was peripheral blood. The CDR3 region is CASSYSPETEIYGYTF. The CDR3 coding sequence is TGTGCCAGCAGTTACTCACCCGAGACAGAGATCTATGGCTACACCTTC.